This TCR beta chain was sequenced during a study of regulatory T cells in long-lasting Graves disease. This clonotype was counted ten times or more. Through Arm-PCR of CDR3 regions and iRepertoire HTBI primers, TCR beta libraries were built. TCRdb called the multiplex PCR reads again in MiXCR, with one record for every CDR3 protein. The sample includes 450,000 to 650,000 distinct CDR3 sequences, more than 15% of them seen just once. CDR1 and CDR2 (germline): MDHEN, SYDVKM. V was clipped by 5 bases and J by 5 bases, with 10 bases between them. The length of the CDR3 is 13 residues. The time point here: newly diagnosed GD, antithyroid drugs for less than 3 months. PBMCs provided the RNA from which the TCR library was made. These data also featured in a second study, about T cells in Graves' hyperthyroidism and ophthalmopathy.

Material: peripheral blood mononuclear cells (PBMCs), obtained at new diagnosis, from a patient treated with antithyroid drugs. This clonotype was sampled from a woman aged 35-65 years with Graves disease. V is TRBV28 and J is TRBJ2-1; possibly TRBD2 for D (5 bases). The chain's CDR3 is CASSAGMNNEQFF. The CDR3 DNA is TGTGCCAGCAGTGCCGGGATGAACAATGAGCAGTTCTTC.